The rows below give T cell receptor beta chains drawn from one sample of a study of shared clonotypes between healthy human individuals. Profiling relied on immunoSEQ multiplex PCR, and the TCRdb table lists in-frame clones only, not all of them. The table has 550,000 to 800,000 clones, roughly 91% seen once. What was sequenced was memory CD8+ T cells from PBMCs. The receptor source for this set is a man younger than 30 in good health. Some clones in this sample may be carry-over from other donors' samples. CDR3s include the opening cysteine and the closing phenylalanine or tryptophan. The D gene is left open where the match is weak. Clone size is given for some rows only: seen once, a few or many times, or a class if the clone is expanded.

TGTGCCAGCAGCGCCGGGACTAGCGCCCCTGGGGCCAACGTCCTGACTTTC | CASSAGTSAPGANVLTF | - | TRBD2 | TRBJ2-6 | TRBV25-1
TGTGCCAGCAGTGACAGCGAGGGCTGGGGCTCCTACGAGCAGTACTTC | CASSDSEGWGSYEQYF | - | - | TRBJ2-7 | TRBV2
TGTGCCAGTAGAAGGGGACTAGCGGGAGGGACTTCCTACAATGAGCAGTTCTTC | CASRRGLAGGTSYNEQFF | - | TRBD2 | TRBJ2-1 | TRBV19
TGTGCCAGCATTTGGACTAGCGGGAGTACGGAGCAGTACTTC | CASIWTSGSTEQYF | - | TRBD2 | TRBJ2-7 | TRBV28
TGTGCCAGCAGTATGGTAGGGTACTCCTACAATGAGCAGTTCTTC | CASSMVGYSYNEQFF | - | - | TRBJ2-1 | TRBV27
TGTGCCAGCAGTCGAGCCGGGACAGGTCTTTACGAGCAGTACTTC | CASSRAGTGLYEQYF | - | TRBD1 | TRBJ2-7 | TRBV27
TGTGCCAGCAGTTTAACAGCTACCTACGAGCAGTACTTC | CASSLTATYEQYF | - | - | TRBJ2-7 | TRBV27
TGTGCCAGCAGCGGCAACCGGGACAGCAGCTCCTACGAGCAGTACTTC | CASSGNRDSSSYEQYF | - | TRBD1 | TRBJ2-7 | TRBV9
TGCAGCGTGAGAGCGACAGATACGCAGTATTTT | CSVRATDTQYF | - | - | TRBJ2-3 | TRBV29-1
TGCAGCGTTGAGGGCAGCGCGCTGAACACTGAAGCTTTCTTT | CSVEGSALNTEAFF | - | - | TRBJ1-1 | TRBV29-1
TGTGCCAGCAGCTTAGGGCGGGACCCGAACACTGAAGCTTTCTTT | CASSLGRDPNTEAFF | once | - | TRBJ1-1 | TRBV7-6
TGTGCCTCGACATCGCGGGCTAGCGGGAGTAAGAGGTACGAGCAGTACTTC | CASTSRASGSKRYEQYF | - | TRBD2 | TRBJ2-7 | TRBV19
TGCGCCAGCAGCCAAGATCTCTACGAGCAGTACTTC | CASSQDLYEQYF | - | - | TRBJ2-7 | TRBV4-1
TGCGCCAGCAGCCCCAGACGGACAGGGGGGAGCTCTGGGGCCAACGTCCTGACTTTC | CASSPRRTGGSSGANVLTF | - | TRBD1 | TRBJ2-6 | TRBV4-1
TGTGCCAGCAGTTTCTCCAGAAGCTCCTACAATGAGCAGTTCTTC | CASSFSRSSYNEQFF | - | - | TRBJ2-1 | TRBV28
TGTGCCAGCAGCTTAGTTTTGGGAGAGGGGCAGAACACCGGGGAGCTGTTTTTT | CASSLVLGEGQNTGELFF | - | - | TRBJ2-2 | TRBV11-2